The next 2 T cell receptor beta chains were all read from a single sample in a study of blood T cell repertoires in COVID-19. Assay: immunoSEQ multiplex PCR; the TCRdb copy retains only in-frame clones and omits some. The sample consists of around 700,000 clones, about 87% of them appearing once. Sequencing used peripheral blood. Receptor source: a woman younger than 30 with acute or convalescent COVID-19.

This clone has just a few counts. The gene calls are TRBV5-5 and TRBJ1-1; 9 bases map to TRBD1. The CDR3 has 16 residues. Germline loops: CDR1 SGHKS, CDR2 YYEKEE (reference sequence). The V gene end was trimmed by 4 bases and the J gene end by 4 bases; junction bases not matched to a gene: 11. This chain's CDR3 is CASSPRDRVGSTEAFF. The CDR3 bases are TGTGCCAGCAGCCCCCGGGACAGGGTCGGAAGCACTGAAGCTTTCTTT.

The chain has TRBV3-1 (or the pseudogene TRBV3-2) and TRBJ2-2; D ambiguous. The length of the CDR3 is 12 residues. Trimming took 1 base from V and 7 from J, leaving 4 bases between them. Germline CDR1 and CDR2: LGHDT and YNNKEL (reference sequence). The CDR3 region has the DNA TGTGCCAGCAGCCAAGTGCGCGGGGAGCTGTTTTTT. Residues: CASSQVRGELFF.